Reported below is one T cell receptor (beta chain). Its antigen remains undetermined. No much larger clonotype is one base removed from it; base qualities were not supplied. The time point label here, explained by the study, means: sample taken at primary tumor resection. Samples were obtained from about 75 patients with early-stage, untreated non-small cell lung cancer from the lung TRACERx cohort. Without any cell sorting, TCR sequencing was performed on whole RNA extracted either from tumor and nontumor lung tissue or from cryopreserved PBMC samples. A patient was chosen for TCR sequencing only when enough RNA was available from at least two tumor regions. A lung pathologist reviewed the tumor and adjacent nontumor lung specimens before the specimens were selected. This specimen comes from a study of spatial heterogeneity in lung cancer (dated by TCRdb to the late 2010s). For the wider study: Beta-chain transcripts were consistently detected in greater numbers than alpha-chain transcripts, which likely reflects a higher abundance of beta-chain transcripts. In tumor regions, TCR transcript counts showed a strong correlation with a T cell transcriptional module score from matched bulk RNA-seq. In the raw uncorrected reads, each unique combination of TCR and UMI appeared more than ten times on average. The study quantitatively compared TCR alpha and beta repertoires across multiple tumor regions, matched nontumor lung and blood in non-small cell lung cancer. Nonsynonymous mutation counts, determined by whole-exome sequencing of tumor tissue, were related to features of the TCR repertoire. At surgery, both alpha and beta chains were TCR-sequenced in about 200 tumor regions, fewer than 65 matched nontumor lung samples and some 56 PBMC samples.

Libraries were built with 5' RACE. Sequencing was performed on a NextSeq 500. To allow correction of PCR and sequencing errors, the TCR library protocol tagged every TCR cDNA molecule with a unique molecular identifier. The paper's data handling went like this. Decombinator tools were used for TCR identification, UMI-based error correction and CDR3 extraction. Expanded TCRs were defined as those above a frequency of 2 per 1,000, corresponding to the top 1% of the tumor frequency distribution. Expanded tumor TCRs statistically deemed absent (corrected P<0.05) from at least one tumor region were classed as regional, and all other expanded tumor TCRs were classed as ubiquitous. Renyi diversity was calculated using the R vegan package after each repertoire was subsampled 100 times to 5,000 TCRs. CDR3 similarity networks were built from amino acid triplet string-kernel similarity, with CDR3s being connected when pairwise similarity was above 0.82. Through fastp at Q25 and MiXCR, TCRdb rebuilt clones from the public reads, retaining in-frame beta chains. Each entry is one CDR3 protein sequence, shown with its most common DNA and genes. For this entry, the V and J calls and clone size follow TCRdb and not the study's own pipeline. Here the sample has around 100,000 distinct CDR3 sequences; 4.4% occur a single time. The ten top clones hold roughly 20% of the sample.

The paper as a whole reports these results and caveats: TCR-seq coverage of tumor T cells was estimated to be only 6% to 7.5% for alpha chains and more than 11% for beta chains. The count of ubiquitous expanded TCRs correlated with the count of ubiquitous nonsynonymous mutations, and the count of regional expanded TCRs correlated with the count of regional nonsynonymous mutations. A correlation was observed between the number of expanded intratumoral alpha and beta TCRs and the tumor nonsynonymous mutation count. Confirming at a functional level the hypothesis that regional TCRs recognize regional mutations was considered to require additional single-cell paired TCR alpha and beta sequencing.

The junction carries 7 bases between V and J, which are trimmed by 2 bases and 7 bases respectively. Spanning cysteine to phenylalanine, the CDR3 consists of 12 amino acids. Only the CDR3 DNA stays, 36 bases, in frame from base 1. Recombination joined TRBV12-3 or TRBV12-4 with TRBJ2-3, with TRBD1 tentatively as D gene (5 bases match). The clonotype comes from a male donor with early-stage non-small cell lung cancer. Sequencing was performed on lung tumor tissue, taken at surgery. The CDR3 protein: CASSLSGNTQYF. The DNA sequence is given as TGTGCCAGCAGTTTATCAGGGAATACGCAGTATTTT.